Shown below are 28 T cell receptor beta chains from a single sample sequenced in a study of T-cell memory formation after mild COVID-19 (dated by TCRdb to the early 2020s). Library prep was done by 5' RACE. The sequencing machine was an Illumina NovaSeq 6000. TCRdb's own reprocessing of the public reads used fastp at Q25 and MiXCR and kept productive beta chains. Rows are combined by CDR3 protein, so each entry shows the most common genes and DNA. Within this sample are 550,000 to 650,000 distinct CDR3 sequences, with roughly 17% of them counted one time only. Around 8.1% of the sample is taken by the ten largest. The sample taken for sequencing was PBMCs or a T cell subset sorted from them (not recorded which). All receptors come from an adult woman who had mild COVID-19 (a few samples of this study predate the infection). The sample titles of this study are shuffled in the database, so cell type and time point are left out; the donor was told from shared clones.

This clonotype was seen only a few times. The V and J genes are TRBV5-1 and TRBJ2-7; 7 nucleotides match TRBD1. V lost 2 bases to trimming and J lost 3 bases; unmatched junction nucleotides: 11. Germline V CDR1 and CDR2: SGHRS, YFSETQ. The CDR3 is 16 residues long. CDR3: CASSLGRQGDIYEQYF. The CDR3, as DNA: TGCGCCAGCAGCTTAGGTCGGCAGGGGGACATCTACGAGCAGTACTTC.

The J gene is TRBJ2-7, the V gene TRBV11-2, with D unresolved. The CDR3 has 12 amino acids. Trimming removed 1 base from V and 6 bases from J, with 7 bases in between. Germline V gives CDR1 SGHAT, CDR2 FQNNGV. For the CDR3, the DNA is TGTGCCAGCAGCTTAGGGTCACTCGAGCAGTACTTC. The encoded protein is CASSLGSLEQYF.

The chain links TRBV7-6 to TRBJ2-1; no clear D. V lost 5 bases and J lost 8, with 10 bases in between. This CDR3 region has 12 residues. Germline V gives CDR1 SGHVS, CDR2 FNYEAQ. CDR3 residues: CASSDRPDEQFF. CDR3 in DNA: TGTGCCAGCAGCGATAGACCCGATGAGCAGTTCTTC.

This clonotype was counted ten times or more. The rearrangement joins TRBV7-2 to TRBJ1-1; 9 positions agree with TRBD1. J gave up 3 bases and V 4 bases, and 6 bases lay outside the gene matches. The CDR3 has 15 residues. In germline, CDR1 is SGHTA, CDR2 FQGNSA. The CDR3 spells CASSSQGAIYTEAFF. The CDR3 DNA reads as TGTGCCAGCAGCTCACAGGGGGCGATTTACACTGAAGCTTTCTTT.

The rearrangement uses TRBV9 and TRBJ2-3; D perhaps matches TRBD2 (5 bases). The length of the CDR3 is 16 residues. Per germline, CDR1 SGDLS and CDR2 YYNGEE. Trimming removed 4 bases at V and 0 bases at J, with 15 bases between. The CDR3 sequence: CASSLRAETSTDTQYF. The CDR3 nucleotides are TGTGCCAGCAGCCTAAGAGCGGAGACTAGCACAGATACGCAGTATTTT.

This clonotype was observed a handful of times. This chain's CDR3 is CASSLGGAPNTEAFF. The DNA for the CDR3 is TGTGCCAGCAGCTTAGGCGGGGCCCCTAACACTGAAGCTTTCTTT. The chain carries TRBV7-9 and TRBJ1-1, with D possibly being TRBD1 (5 bases). Germline CDR1 reads SEHNR; CDR2 reads FQNEAQ (reference sequence). The CDR3 totals 15 residues. The germline V and J ends were trimmed by 1 base and 2 bases, with 11 bases remaining between them.

A few counts support this clonotype. The J gene is TRBJ1-1, the V gene TRBV6-5; perhaps TRBD1 as D (5 bases). The CDR3 length is 14 residues. The V end lost 6 bases, the J end lost 8 bases, and 19 bases lay between the germline ends. CDR1 is MNHEY, CDR2 SVGAGI, per germline. CDR3 sequence (DNA): TGTGCCAGCAGACCCTCTGGGACCGTTTCCGAAGCTTTCTTT. Translating it yields CASRPSGTVSEAFF.

This clonotype showed up just a few times. Relative to the germline gene, one junction end is altered; a read error may explain this. This chain connects TRBV9 to TRBJ1-2; 7 bases fit TRBD1. The V gene's germline CDR1 is SGDLS and CDR2 YYNGEE. This CDR3 spans 12 amino acids. The CDR3 DNA reads TGTGCCAGCAGCGTCGGACAGGCCCAGATTTTCTTC. This translates into CASSVGQAQIFF.

The rearrangement uses TRBV7-8 and TRBJ2-5; 9 nucleotides agree with TRBD1. V shed 2 bases and J 1 base; nucleotides not matched to a gene: 8. The CDR3 spans 17 residues. The germline CDR1 and CDR2 sequences are SGHVS and FQNEAQ. CDR3 protein: CASSLRADRGAQETQYF. CDR3 nucleotide sequence: TGTGCCAGCAGCTTAAGGGCCGACAGGGGGGCCCAAGAGACCCAGTACTTC.

The chain combines TRBV9 with TRBJ2-1; TRBD2 agrees at 7 bases. Trimming took 3 bases from V and 4 from J; bases not matched to a gene: 10. Germline V CDR1 and CDR2: SGDLS, YYNGEE. This CDR3 spans 16 amino acids. CDR3 residues: CASSASSGLSYNEQFF. CDR3 sequence (DNA): TGTGCCAGCAGCGCCTCTTCGGGACTATCATACAATGAGCAGTTCTTC.

The chain couples TRBV6-2 or TRBV6-3 to TRBJ2-7; no clear D gene. CDR1 is MNHEY and CDR2 is SVGEGT in the germline V gene. CDR3 length equals 13 residues. Trimming left V 6 bases short and J 4 bases short, with 13 bases between. The CDR3 coding sequence is TGTGCCAGCAGATACCAGCCCCGATACGAGCAGTACTTC. This encodes CASRYQPRYEQYF.

This clonotype was observed a handful of times. This chain connects TRBV7-9 to TRBJ2-5; D tentatively reads TRBD1 or TRBD2 (5 bases each). Between the trimmed V and J ends, which lost 0 bases and 3 bases, there was a span of 14 bases. CDR1 and CDR2 from the germline V gene are SEHNR and FQNEAQ (reference sequence). CDR3 length equals 16 residues. This CDR3 reads CASSLASSGTKETQYF. CDR3 nucleotides: TGTGCCAGCAGCTTAGCTTCATCTGGGACGAAAGAGACCCAGTACTTC.

The V call is TRBV20-1, the J call TRBJ2-5; TRBD2 agrees at 10 bases. CDR1 DFQATT and CDR2 SNEGSKA come from the germline V gene (reference sequence). V was pared by 5 bases and J by 1 base, with 1 base of the junction left unmatched. The CDR3 length is 13 residues. The CDR3 sequence is CSAEREGQETQYF. CDR3 nucleotide sequence: TGCAGTGCTGAGCGGGAGGGCCAAGAGACCCAGTACTTC.

This clonotype has only a few counts. This chain's CDR3 is CASSYSAEETQYF. Here the CDR3 DNA reads TGTGCCAGCAGTTATTCGGCGGAGGAGACCCAGTACTTC. The rearrangement links TRBV6-6 to TRBJ2-5; no clear D. The CDR3 spans 13 residues. V gave up 3 bases and J gave up 5 bases, with 10 bases separating them. CDR1 and CDR2 (germline): MNHNY, SVGAGI (reference sequence).

The table lists this clonotype with a count of one. It may be a read error: a sequence one base away is much more abundant. The gene calls are TRBV9 and TRBJ2-5; perhaps TRBD1 as D (5 bases). Deletions cut 4 bases from V and 4 bases from J, with 14 bases between. The germline V gene encodes CDR1 SGDLS and CDR2 YYNGEE. CDR3 length: 14 amino acids. The chain's CDR3 is CASSLPGSGETQYF. Written as DNA, the CDR3 is TGTGCCAGCAGCCTCCCAGGGTCTGGAGAGACCCAGTACTTC.

This clonotype was observed at least ten times. The V and J genes are TRBV5-1 and TRBJ2-1; maybe TRBD1 (5 bases). Deletions cut 6 bases from V and 8 bases from J, with 18 bases between. Germline V gene lookup returns CDR1 SGHRS and CDR2 YFSETQ. CDR3 length: 14 amino acids. This CDR3 is CASMWGRGLDEQFF. The CDR3 DNA reads as TGCGCCAGCATGTGGGGTAGGGGTTTGGATGAGCAGTTCTTC.

The chain recombines TRBV30 with TRBJ2-1, with 11 bases fitting TRBD2. The CDR3 contains 14 residues. The germline V gene encodes CDR1 GTSNPN and CDR2 SVGIG (reference sequence). Trimming at V came to 6 bases and at J to 7 bases, leaving 8 bases not matched to a gene. CDR3 residues: CACPSGGLMNEQFF. The CDR3 DNA sequence: TGTGCCTGCCCTAGCGGGGGGCTAATGAATGAGCAGTTCTTC. Full variable domain (outside the CDR3, taken from reference TRBV30 and TRBJ2-1): SQTIHQWPATLVQPVGSPLSLECTVEGTSNPNLYWYRQAAGRGLQLLFYSVGIGQISSEVPQNLSASRPQDRQFILSSKKLLLSDSGFYLCACPSGGLMNEQFFGPGTRLTVL.

This clonotype was detected only a few times. The chain joins TRBV10-3 to TRBJ2-2, with 8 bases aligning to TRBD1. The CDR3 sequence is 16 residues long. CDR1 and CDR2 (germline): ENHRY, SYGVKD. Trimming removed 0 bases from V and 1 base from J; junction bases left unmatched: 1. The CDR3 protein is CAISESGQGNTGELFF. In DNA form, the CDR3 reads TGTGCCATCAGTGAGTCAGGACAGGGGAACACCGGGGAGCTGTTTTTT.

The J gene is TRBJ2-4, the V gene TRBV5-1; D ambiguous. CDR1 and CDR2 from the germline V gene are SGHRS and YFSETQ. The CDR3 is made up of 15 amino acids. V was cut by 3 bases and J by 3 bases, with 13 bases left in between. CDR3: CASSSMSKNKNIQYF. DNA for the CDR3: TGCGCCAGCAGCTCGATGAGCAAAAACAAAAACATTCAGTACTTC.

This chain joins TRBV12-3 or TRBV12-4 and TRBJ2-3; 12 bases map to TRBD2. This CDR3 comprises 19 residues. Trimming took 6 bases from V and 9 from J; bases not matched to a gene: 22. The CDR3 protein is CASSLLFYPSGRAQATQYF. The CDR3 DNA sequence: TGTGCCAGCAGCTTATTATTTTACCCTAGCGGGAGGGCACAGGCCACGCAGTATTTT.

The CDR3 reads CASSRTSGGAADEQFF. As DNA, the CDR3 is TGTGCCAGCAGTCGGACTAGCGGGGGGGCTGCGGATGAGCAGTTCTTC. The J gene is TRBJ2-1, the V gene TRBV6-1, with TRBD2 matching 15 bases. After removal of 5 bases from V and 8 bases from J, the junction contained 7 bases not matched to a gene. The CDR3 covers 16 residues. Germline V gene lookup returns CDR1 MNHNS and CDR2 SASEGT.

This clonotype was seen more than once but under ten times. The chain employs TRBV6-5 and TRBJ2-7, with 7 bases identical to TRBD2. CDR3 length: 13 amino acids. In germline, CDR1 is MNHEY, CDR2 SVGAGI. The V segment lost 2 bases and the J segment 6 bases; nucleotides outside the gene matches: 4. CDR3 loop: CASSYGASGEQYF. As DNA, the CDR3 is TGTGCCAGCAGTTACGGAGCTAGCGGCGAGCAGTACTTC.

This clonotype was seen a few times. This chain uses TRBV4-2 with TRBJ2-2, with 7 bases that match TRBD1. Germline V gives CDR1 LGHNA, CDR2 YNFKEQ. The V and J ends lost 0 bases and 4 bases, in that order; junction bases with no gene match: 5. The CDR3 length is 16 residues. CDR3 residues: CASSQDGTVSTGELFF. Written as DNA, the CDR3 is TGTGCCAGCAGCCAAGATGGGACAGTTAGCACCGGGGAGCTGTTTTTT.

This clonotype was detected only a few times. This chain joins TRBV5-1 and TRBJ1-4; a weak D match, TRBD1 (5 bases). In germline, CDR1 is SGHRS, CDR2 YFSETQ. The CDR3 is made up of 14 amino acids. V was trimmed by 5 bases and J by 3 bases, leaving 11 bases between them. The CDR3 loop is CASRLGQANEKLFF. The CDR3 bases are TGCGCCAGCAGGCTGGGGCAGGCTAATGAAAAACTGTTTTTT.

The CDR3, as DNA: TGTGCCAGCAGCTTACGACGGGGGGCCGGGGAGCTGTTTTTT. Its translation is CASSLRRGAGELFF. V gene TRBV7-8 combines with J gene TRBJ2-2, with TRBD2 matching over 7 bases. Per the germline V gene, CDR1 is SGHVS and CDR2 is FQNEAQ. Losses at the gene ends were 2 bases for V and 6 bases for J; bases not matched to a gene: 3. This CDR3 spans 14 amino acids.

This chain joins TRBV6-1 and TRBJ1-1; no reliable D call. The CDR3 consists of 14 residues. Between the trimmed V and J ends, which lost 0 bases and 1 base, there was a span of 6 bases. Germline V lookup: CDR1 MNHNS, CDR2 SASEGT. The DNA for the CDR3 is TGTGCCAGCAGTGAAGCGCGGGGGAACACTGAAGCTTTCTTT. Translating it yields CASSEARGNTEAFF.

Only a few counts were recorded for this clonotype. The V call is TRBV7-9, the J call TRBJ1-6; D uncertain. Germline CDR1 reads SEHNR; CDR2 reads FQNEAQ (reference sequence). This CDR3 spans 14 amino acids. The ends were cut back, 6 bases at V and 7 bases at J, with 13 bases in the middle. CDR3 amino acids: CASRVGGGNSPLHF. The CDR3 region has the DNA TGTGCCAGCAGGGTTGGCGGAGGAAATTCACCCCTCCACTTT. Full variable domain (outside the CDR3, taken from reference TRBV7-9 and TRBJ1-6): DTGVSQNPRHKITKRGQNVTFRCDPISEHNRLYWYRQTLGQGPEFLTYFQNEAQLEKSRLLSDRFSAERPKGSFSTLEIQRTEQGDSAMYLCASRVGGGNSPLHFGNGTRLTVT.

This clonotype appeared a few times. The chain carries TRBV5-1 and TRBJ2-7; weak D call: TRBD2 (6 bases). Germline CDR1 reads SGHRS; CDR2 reads YFSETQ. V lost 3 bases, J lost 7 bases, and 11 bases lay in between. CDR3 length equals 12 residues. CDR3 in amino acids: CASSSPAGEQYF. CDR3 DNA: TGCGCCAGCAGCTCTCCGGCGGGGGAGCAGTACTTC.